This T cell receptor (beta chain) stems from a study of CD8+ T cells in alopecia areata. Study at large: Patients in the treated group were given tofacitinib by mouth, 5 to 10 mg twice a day. Tofacitinib dosing lasted 6 to 18 months, which was then followed by 6 months off drug. General study findings and limits: Especially in alopecia totalis/universalis, lesional scalp showed greater clonality than normal scalp did. Scalp samples also contribute reads from the resident alphabeta T cells found in normal skin.

Germline V gene data show CDR1 as SGHRS and CDR2 as YFSETQ. V shed 4 bases and J 4 bases; nucleotides not matched to a gene: 4. The CDR3 has 15 amino acids. This clone was detected only a few times. Antigen: not known. After isolation, RNA underwent reverse transcription to generate cDNA as the sequencing template. Clones were read by immunoSEQ multiplex PCR, and TCRdb kept only the in-frame ones, dropping some. The table includes about 97,000 clones, 35% to 45% detected once. The receptor comes from a human donor with alopecia areata. V and J are TRBV5-1 and TRBJ2-3; 12 nucleotides line up with TRBD2. Input material: CD4+ T cells sorted from blood. This chain's CDR3 is CASSGRLAGADTQYF. CDR3 nucleotide sequence: TGCGCCAGCAGCGGAAGACTAGCGGGAGCAGATACGCAGTATTTT.